A single T cell receptor (beta chain) is shown here with its context. Its antigen is as yet unknown. There are 15 residues in the CDR3. The V segment lost 3 bases and the J segment 1 base; nucleotides outside the gene matches: 5. CDR1 and CDR2 from the germline V gene are MDHEN and SYDVKM. The data originate from a study of cytomegalovirus exposure and HLA in healthy donors. Sequencing used immunoSEQ multiplex PCR; TCRdb keeps in-frame clones, though not all of them. The sample lists 280,000 or so clones; approximately 90% were seen once. Study outcomes and limitations: Per published reports, the classifier diagnosed cytomegalovirus status with high specificity and sensitivity. Some public TCRs appeared in many individuals, while most sequences were rare.

This chain links TRBV28 with TRBJ1-1; 7 bases align to TRBD1. This sequence was found in a young woman in good health and CMV-seronegative. The sequencing sample was made of PBMCs. CDR3 nucleotide sequence: TGTGCCAGCAGTTTTCCGGGACAGACGAACACTGAAGCTTTCTTT. This sequence encodes CASSFPGQTNTEAFF.